This T cell receptor beta chain was identified during a study of cytomegalovirus exposure and HLA in healthy donors. Primers included in the PCR were 60 Vbeta and 13 Jbeta primers. Data came from immunoSEQ multiplex PCR; TCRdb stores just in-frame clones and leaves some out. Among some 240,000 clones listed, around nine tenths were seen once. This clone came up once. The antigen is unknown. Points from the study as a whole: The authors later found TCR association rates varying by HLA locus, with DRB1 most and HLA-C fewest. It was assumed in the presence/absence analyses that sequencing depth was roughly uniform across donors. Relative to the 666-donor mean, N-insertions were reportedly fewer in an Asian-associated ancestry cluster in a later analysis.

This TCR was sampled from a girl aged 2 to 9 in good health and CMV-seronegative. The sequenced sample was PBMCs.

CDR3 in amino acids: CASSEARLAGPRSTDTQYF. The CDR3 bases are TGTGCCAGCAGTGAAGCTCGGCTAGCGGGACCTCGAAGCACAGATACGCAGTATTTT. The chain carries TRBV6-1 and TRBJ2-3, with TRBD2 matching 9 bases. J gave up 0 bases and V 0 bases, and 10 bases lay outside the gene matches. The CDR3 length is 19 residues. Germline CDR1 MNHNS, CDR2 SASEGT.